The clone carrying this T cell receptor beta chain was detected many times. CDR1 and CDR2 from the germline V gene are SGHRS and YFSETQ. This CDR3 region has 15 residues. Trimming removed 2 bases at V and 0 bases at J, with 9 bases between. Time point noted: newly diagnosed GD, antithyroid drugs for less than 3 months. Isolated PBMC RNA provided the starting material for the TCR library. Assembly of TCR beta libraries relied on iRepertoire HTBI primers together with Arm-PCR of CDR3 regions. TCRdb used MiXCR to reprocess the multiplex PCR reads, holding one entry per CDR3 protein. This table holds approximately 400,000 distinct CDR3 sequences, around 15% found once. This sample stems from a study of regulatory T cells in long-lasting Graves disease.

J is TRBJ1-3 and V is TRBV5-1; D is possibly TRBD1 (6 bases). This TCR was recovered from a female donor with Graves disease. The specimen comprised peripheral blood mononuclear cells (PBMCs), sampled at new diagnosis, from a patient treated with antithyroid drugs. The chain's CDR3 is CASSLTGSSGNTIYF. The CDR3 region has the DNA TGCGCCAGCAGCTTAACAGGGAGCTCTGGAAACACCATATATTTT.